This T cell receptor beta chain was recovered during a study of shared clonotypes between healthy human individuals. Overall study context: Per donor, CD8 memory used one plate, CD8 naive used two, CD4 memory used three and CD4 naive used three. Overall study findings and caveats: Roughly 4.7% was the fraction of naive CD4 clonotypes found shared across a few donors.

In its sample, this clone was seen a few times. Its specificity is not known. The CDR3 is 17 amino acids. V was clipped by 0 bases and J by 1 base, with 15 bases between them. Germline V gene sequence: CDR1 MGHRA, CDR2 YSYEKL. Some 30,000 T cell genomes (approximately 0.2 ug DNA) went into each sorted-subset replicate. Sequenced by immunoSEQ multiplex PCR; TCRdb stores in-frame clones only, minus some. The sample includes 1,100,000 or so clones, around 78% of them seen just once. This clonotype was obtained from a man between 18 and 35 years old in good health. Some clones in this sample may be carry-over from other donors' samples. The chain carries TRBV4-1 and TRBJ1-1; perhaps TRBD1 as D (6 bases). The sequenced sample consisted of memory CD4+ T cells from PBMCs. Sample subset: CD45RA-negative fraction. CDR3 amino acids: CASSQDLRGSANTEAFF. Written as DNA, the CDR3 is TGCGCCAGCAGCCAAGATCTCAGGGGCAGCGCGAACACTGAAGCTTTCTTT.